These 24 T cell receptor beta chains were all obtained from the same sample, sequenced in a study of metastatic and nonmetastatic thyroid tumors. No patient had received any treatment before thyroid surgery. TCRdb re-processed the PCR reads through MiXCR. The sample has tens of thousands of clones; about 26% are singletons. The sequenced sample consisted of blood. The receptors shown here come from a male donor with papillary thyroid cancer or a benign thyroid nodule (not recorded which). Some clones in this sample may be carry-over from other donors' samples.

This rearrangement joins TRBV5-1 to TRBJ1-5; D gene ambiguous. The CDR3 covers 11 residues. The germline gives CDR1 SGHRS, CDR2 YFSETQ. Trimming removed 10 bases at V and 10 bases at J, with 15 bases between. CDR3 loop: CAPPPPRPQHF. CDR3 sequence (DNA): TGCGCCCCCCCCCCCCCCCGACCCCAGCATTTT.

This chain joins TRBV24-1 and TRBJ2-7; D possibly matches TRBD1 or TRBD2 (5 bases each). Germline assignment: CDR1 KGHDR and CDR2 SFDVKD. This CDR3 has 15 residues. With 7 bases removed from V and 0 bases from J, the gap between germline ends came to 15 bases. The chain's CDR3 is CATSPGTVSSYEQYF. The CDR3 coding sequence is TGTGCCACCAGCCCCGGGACCGTTAGCTCCTACGAGCAGTACTTC.

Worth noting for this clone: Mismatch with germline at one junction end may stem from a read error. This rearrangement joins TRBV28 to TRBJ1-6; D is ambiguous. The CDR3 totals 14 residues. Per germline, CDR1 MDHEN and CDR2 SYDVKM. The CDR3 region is CASSGVSDNSPLHF. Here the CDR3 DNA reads TGTGCCAGCAGTGGGGTCTCCGATAATTCACCCCTCCACTTT.

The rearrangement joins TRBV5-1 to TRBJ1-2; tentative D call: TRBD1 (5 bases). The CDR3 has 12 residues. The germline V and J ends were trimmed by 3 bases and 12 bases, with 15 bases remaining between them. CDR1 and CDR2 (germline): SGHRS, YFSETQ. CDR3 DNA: TGCGCCAGCAGCTCCTCCGCCAGGGTACACACCTTC. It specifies CASSSSARVHTF.

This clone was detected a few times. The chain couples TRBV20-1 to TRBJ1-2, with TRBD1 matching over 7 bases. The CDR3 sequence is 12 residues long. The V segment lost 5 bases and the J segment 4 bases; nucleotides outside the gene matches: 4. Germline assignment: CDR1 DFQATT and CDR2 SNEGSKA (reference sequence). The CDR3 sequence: CSARQGTYGYTF. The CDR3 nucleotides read TGCAGTGCTCGACAGGGAACCTATGGCTACACCTTC.

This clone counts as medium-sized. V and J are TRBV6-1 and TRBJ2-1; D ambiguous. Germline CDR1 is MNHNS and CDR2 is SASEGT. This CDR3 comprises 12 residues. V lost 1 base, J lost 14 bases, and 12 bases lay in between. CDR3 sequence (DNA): TGTGCCAGCAGTGAAGGTTTGGGTTTCGAGTTCTTC. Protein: CASSEGLGFEFF.

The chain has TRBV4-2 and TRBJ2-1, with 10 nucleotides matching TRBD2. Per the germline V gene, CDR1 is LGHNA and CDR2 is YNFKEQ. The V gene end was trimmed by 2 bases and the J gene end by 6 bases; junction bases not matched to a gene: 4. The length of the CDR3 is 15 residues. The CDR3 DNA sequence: TGTGCCAGCAGCCAACTAGCGGGAGAAGCCAATGAGCAGTTCTTC. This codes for CASSQLAGEANEQFF.

CDR3 amino acids: CASSPRTSGSNSYEQYF. As DNA, the CDR3 is TGTGCCAGCTCACCCCGGACTAGCGGGAGTAACTCCTACGAGCAGTACTTC. J is TRBJ2-7 and V is TRBV18; 13 nucleotides align to TRBD2. Germline values: CDR1 KGHSH, CDR2 LQKENI. The CDR3 length is 17 residues. Losses at the gene ends were 3 bases for V and 0 bases for J; bases not matched to a gene: 5.

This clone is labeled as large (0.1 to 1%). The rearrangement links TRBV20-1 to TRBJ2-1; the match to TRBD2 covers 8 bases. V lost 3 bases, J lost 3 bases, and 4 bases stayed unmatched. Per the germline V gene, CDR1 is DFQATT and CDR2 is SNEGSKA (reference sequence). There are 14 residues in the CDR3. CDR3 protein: CSARTSVDYNEQFF. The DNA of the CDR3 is TGCAGTGCTAGGACTAGCGTCGACTACAATGAGCAGTTCTTC.

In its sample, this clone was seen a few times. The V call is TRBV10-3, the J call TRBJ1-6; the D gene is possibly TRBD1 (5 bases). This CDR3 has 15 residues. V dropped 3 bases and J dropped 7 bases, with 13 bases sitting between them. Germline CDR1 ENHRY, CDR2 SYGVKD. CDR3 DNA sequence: TGTGCCATCAGTGATCAAAGCCAGGGAAATTCACCCCTCCACTTT. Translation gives CAISDQSQGNSPLHF.

The CDR3 region is CSARGAGVTHYEQYF. CDR3 nucleotide sequence: TGCAGTGCTAGAGGAGCGGGAGTGACACACTACGAGCAGTACTTC. The rearrangement uses TRBV20-1 and TRBJ2-7, with 8 nucleotides matching TRBD2. CDR3 length: 15 residues. Germline CDR1 reads DFQATT; CDR2 reads SNEGSKA (reference sequence). Trimming took 1 base from V and 3 from J; bases not matched to a gene: 8.

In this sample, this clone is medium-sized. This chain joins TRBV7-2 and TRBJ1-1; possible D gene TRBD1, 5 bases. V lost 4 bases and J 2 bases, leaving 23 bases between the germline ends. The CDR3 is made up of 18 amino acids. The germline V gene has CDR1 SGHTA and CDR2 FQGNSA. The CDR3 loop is CASSSLPWGREGNTEAFF. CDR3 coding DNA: TGTGCCAGCAGCTCCCTACCCTGGGGGAGGGAGGGAAACACTGAAGCTTTCTTT.

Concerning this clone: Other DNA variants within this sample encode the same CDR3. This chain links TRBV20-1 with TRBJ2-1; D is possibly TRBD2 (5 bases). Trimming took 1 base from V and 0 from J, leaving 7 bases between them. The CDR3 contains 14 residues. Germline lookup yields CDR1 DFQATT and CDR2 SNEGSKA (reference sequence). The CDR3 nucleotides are TGCAGTGCTAGAGGCGGGTCCTCCTACAATGAGCAGTTCTTC. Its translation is CSARGGSSYNEQFF.

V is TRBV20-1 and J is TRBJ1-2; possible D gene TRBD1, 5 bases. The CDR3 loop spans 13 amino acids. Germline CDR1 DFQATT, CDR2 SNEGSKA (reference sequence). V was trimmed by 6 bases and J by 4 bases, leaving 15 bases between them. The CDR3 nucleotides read TGCAGTGCGGTTGGGGGAGGGCTCTATGGCTACACCTTC. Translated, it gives CSAVGGGLYGYTF.

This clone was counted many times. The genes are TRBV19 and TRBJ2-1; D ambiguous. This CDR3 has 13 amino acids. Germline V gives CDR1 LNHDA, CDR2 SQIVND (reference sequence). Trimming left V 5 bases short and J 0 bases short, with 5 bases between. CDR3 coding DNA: TGTGCCAGTAGTGCTGGCTCCTACAATGAGCAGTTCTTC. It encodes CASSAGSYNEQFF.

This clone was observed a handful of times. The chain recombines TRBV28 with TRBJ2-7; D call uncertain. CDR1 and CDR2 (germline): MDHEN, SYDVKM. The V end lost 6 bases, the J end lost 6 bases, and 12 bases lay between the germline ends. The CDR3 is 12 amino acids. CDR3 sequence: CASRLPCLEQYF. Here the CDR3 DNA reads TGTGCCAGCAGACTCCCATGCCTCGAGCAGTACTTC.

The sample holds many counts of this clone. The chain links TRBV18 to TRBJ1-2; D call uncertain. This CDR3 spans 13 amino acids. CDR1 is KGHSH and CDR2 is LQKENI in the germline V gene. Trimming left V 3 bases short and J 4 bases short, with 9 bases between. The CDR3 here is CASSPDRTYGYTF. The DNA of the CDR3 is TGTGCCAGCTCACCGGATAGGACCTATGGCTACACCTTC. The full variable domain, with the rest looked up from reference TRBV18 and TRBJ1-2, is NAGVMQNPRHLVRRRGQEARLRCSPMKGHSHVYWYRQLPEEGLKFMVYLQKENIIDESGMPKERFSAEFPKEGPSILRIQQVVRGDSAAYFCASSPDRTYGYTFGSGTRLTVV.

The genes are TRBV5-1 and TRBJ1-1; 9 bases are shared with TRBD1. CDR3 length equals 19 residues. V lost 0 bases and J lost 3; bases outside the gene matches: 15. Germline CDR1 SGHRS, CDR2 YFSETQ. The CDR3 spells CASSLAPGTGPLLDTEAFF. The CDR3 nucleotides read TGCGCCAGCAGCTTGGCGCCCGGGACAGGGCCTCTTCTGGACACTGAAGCTTTCTTT.

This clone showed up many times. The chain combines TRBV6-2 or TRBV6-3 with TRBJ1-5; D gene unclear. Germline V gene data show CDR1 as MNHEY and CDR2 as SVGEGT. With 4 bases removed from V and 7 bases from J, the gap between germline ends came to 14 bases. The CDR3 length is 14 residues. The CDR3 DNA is TGTGCCAGCAGTTCCGGGGATACTGCCCAGCCCCAGCATTTT. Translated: CASSSGDTAQPQHF.

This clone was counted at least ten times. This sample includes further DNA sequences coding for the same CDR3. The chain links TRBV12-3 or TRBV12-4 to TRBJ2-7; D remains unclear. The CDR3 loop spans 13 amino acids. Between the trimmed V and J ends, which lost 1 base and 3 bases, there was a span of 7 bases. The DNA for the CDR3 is TGTGCCAGCAGTTTAGGGCAGTTCTACGAGCAGTACTTC. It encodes CASSLGQFYEQYF.

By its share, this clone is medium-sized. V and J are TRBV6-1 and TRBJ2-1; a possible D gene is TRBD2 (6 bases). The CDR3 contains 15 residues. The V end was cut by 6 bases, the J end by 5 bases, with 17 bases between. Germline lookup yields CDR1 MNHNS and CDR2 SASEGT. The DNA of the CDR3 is TGTGCCAGCAGAAGGAGGGACTTCTTGAACAATGAGCAGTTCTTC. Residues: CASRRRDFLNNEQFF.

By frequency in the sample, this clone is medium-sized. CDR3 sequence (DNA): TGTGCCAGCAGCACGCCGGCTAGCGGGGAGACCCAGTACTTC. Protein product: CASSTPASGETQYF. The chain has TRBV6-1 and TRBJ2-5; 8 bases align to TRBD2. CDR1 is MNHNS, CDR2 SASEGT, per germline. This CDR3 comprises 14 residues. With 6 bases clipped from V and 5 bases from J, the junction kept 8 bases outside the gene matches.

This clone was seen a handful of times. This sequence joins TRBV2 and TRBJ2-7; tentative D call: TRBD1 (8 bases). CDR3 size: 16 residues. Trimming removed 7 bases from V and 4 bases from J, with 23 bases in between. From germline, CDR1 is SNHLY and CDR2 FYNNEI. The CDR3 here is CASMGGGQVNYYEQYF. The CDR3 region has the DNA TGTGCCAGCATGGGGGGGGGACAGGTCAACTATTACGAGCAGTACTTC.

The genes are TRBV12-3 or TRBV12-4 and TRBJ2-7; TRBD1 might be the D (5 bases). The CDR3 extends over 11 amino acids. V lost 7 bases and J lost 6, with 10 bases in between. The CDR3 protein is CASMQGSEQYF. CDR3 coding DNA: TGTGCCAGCATGCAGGGAAGCGAGCAGTACTTC.